This TCR beta chain was documented in a study of patients and donors after allogeneic stem cell transplantation. V lost 6 bases, J lost 3 bases, and 15 bases stayed unmatched. Germline CDR1 is SGHRS and CDR2 is YFSETQ. This CDR3 has 17 residues. One entry per CDR3 protein, called by TCRdb with MiXCR from the RT-PCR reads. The sample gives approximately 140,000 distinct CDR3 sequences, about two fifths of which show up once; 40% to 55% is in the top ten. This clonotype was counted only a few times. The sequenced sample consisted of blood, either unsorted or a sorted T cell fraction (not recorded which). This sequence originates from a human donor who was either an allogeneic HSCT recipient or a stem cell or donor lymphocyte infusion donor (not recorded which). It is not recorded whose cells these are; they may come from a transplant donor. The rearrangement uses TRBV5-1 and TRBJ1-5; 7 bases are shared with TRBD1. Here the CDR3 DNA reads TGCGCCAGCACCCATCAGCGTAGGACAGGCAACAATCAGCCCCAGCATTTT. Translated: CASTHQRRTGNNQPQHF.